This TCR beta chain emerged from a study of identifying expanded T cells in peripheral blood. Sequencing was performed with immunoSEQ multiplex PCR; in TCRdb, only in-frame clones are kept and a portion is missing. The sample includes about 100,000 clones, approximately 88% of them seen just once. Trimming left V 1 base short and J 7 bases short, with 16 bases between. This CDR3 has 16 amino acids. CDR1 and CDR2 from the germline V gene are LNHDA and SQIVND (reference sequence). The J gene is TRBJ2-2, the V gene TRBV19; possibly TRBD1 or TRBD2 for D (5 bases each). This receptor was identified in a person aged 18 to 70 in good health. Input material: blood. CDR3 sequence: CASSIAPQPRGGELFF. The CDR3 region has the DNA TGTGCCAGTAGTATAGCCCCCCAACCGAGGGGCGGGGAGCTGTTTTTT.